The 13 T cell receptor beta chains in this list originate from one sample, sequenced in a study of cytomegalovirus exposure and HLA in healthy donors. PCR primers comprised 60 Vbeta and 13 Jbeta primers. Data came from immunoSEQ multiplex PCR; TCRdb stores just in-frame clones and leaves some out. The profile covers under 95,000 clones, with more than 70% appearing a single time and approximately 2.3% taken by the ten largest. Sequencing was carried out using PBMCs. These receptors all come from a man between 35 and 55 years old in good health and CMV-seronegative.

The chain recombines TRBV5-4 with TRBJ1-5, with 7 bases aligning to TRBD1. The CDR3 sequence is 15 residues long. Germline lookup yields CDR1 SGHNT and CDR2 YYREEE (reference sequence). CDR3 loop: CAYNKEGAGNQPQHF. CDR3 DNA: TGTGCTTATAACAAGGAGGGGGCTGGCAATCAGCCCCAGCATTTT.

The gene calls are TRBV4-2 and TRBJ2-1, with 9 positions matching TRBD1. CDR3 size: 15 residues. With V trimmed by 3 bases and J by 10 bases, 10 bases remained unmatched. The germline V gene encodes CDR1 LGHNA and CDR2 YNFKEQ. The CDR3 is CASSQEWTGEGEQFF. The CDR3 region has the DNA TGTGCCAGCAGCCAGGAATGGACAGGGGAAGGGGAGCAGTTCTTC.

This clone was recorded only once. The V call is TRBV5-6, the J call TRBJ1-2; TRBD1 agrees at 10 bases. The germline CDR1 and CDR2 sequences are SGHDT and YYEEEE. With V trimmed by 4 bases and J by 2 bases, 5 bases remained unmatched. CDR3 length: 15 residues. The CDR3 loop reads CASSPGQGTNYGYTF. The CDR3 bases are TGTGCCAGCAGCCCGGGACAGGGGACGAACTATGGCTACACCTTC.

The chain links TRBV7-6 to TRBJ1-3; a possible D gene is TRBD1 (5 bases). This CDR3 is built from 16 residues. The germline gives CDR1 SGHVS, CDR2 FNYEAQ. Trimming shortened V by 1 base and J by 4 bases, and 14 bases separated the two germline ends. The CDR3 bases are TGTGCCAGCAGCTTAGAGGGCAGGGTCGCCGGAAACACCATATATTTT. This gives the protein CASSLEGRVAGNTIYF.

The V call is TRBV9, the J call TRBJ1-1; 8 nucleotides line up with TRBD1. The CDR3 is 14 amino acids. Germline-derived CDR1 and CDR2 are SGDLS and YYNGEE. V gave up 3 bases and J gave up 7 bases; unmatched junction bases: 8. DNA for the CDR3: TGTGCCAGCAGCGCCTCCAGGGGGCTTAATGAAGCTTTCTTT. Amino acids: CASSASRGLNEAFF.

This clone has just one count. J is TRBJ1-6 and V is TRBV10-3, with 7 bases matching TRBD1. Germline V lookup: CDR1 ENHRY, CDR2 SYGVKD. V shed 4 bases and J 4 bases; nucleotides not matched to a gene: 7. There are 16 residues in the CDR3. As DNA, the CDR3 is TGTGCCATCAGTGTCGAGGGGGCCACATATAATTCACCCCTCCACTTT. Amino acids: CAISVEGATYNSPLHF.

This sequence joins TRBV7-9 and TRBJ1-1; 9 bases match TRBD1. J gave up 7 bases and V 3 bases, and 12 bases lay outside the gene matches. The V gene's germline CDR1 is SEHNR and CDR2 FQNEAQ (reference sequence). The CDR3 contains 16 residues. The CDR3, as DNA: TGTGCCAGCAGCTTGGAGCGACCGGGACAGGGTCTTGAAGCTTTCTTT. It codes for CASSLERPGQGLEAFF.

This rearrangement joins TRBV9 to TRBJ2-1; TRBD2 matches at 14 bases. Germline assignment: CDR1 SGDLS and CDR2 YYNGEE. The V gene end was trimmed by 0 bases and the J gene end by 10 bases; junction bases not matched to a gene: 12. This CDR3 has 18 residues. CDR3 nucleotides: TGTGCCAGCAGCGTAGGGGGGGGGACTAGCGGGAGTACTCGCGAGCAGTTCTTC. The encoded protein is CASSVGGGTSGSTREQFF.

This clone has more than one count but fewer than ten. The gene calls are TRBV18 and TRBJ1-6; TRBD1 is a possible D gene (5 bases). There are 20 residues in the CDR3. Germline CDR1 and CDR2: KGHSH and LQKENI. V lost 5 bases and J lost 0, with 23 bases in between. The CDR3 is CASSMQGLTIRSSYNSPLHF. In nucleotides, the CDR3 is TGTGCCAGCTCAATGCAGGGCCTCACGATCCGGAGCTCCTATAATTCACCCCTCCACTTT.

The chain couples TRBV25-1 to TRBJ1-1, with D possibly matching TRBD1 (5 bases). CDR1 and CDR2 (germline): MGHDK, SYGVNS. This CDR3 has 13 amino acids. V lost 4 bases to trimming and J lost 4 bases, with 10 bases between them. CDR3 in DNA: TGTGCCAGCAGTGTTCAAGGGGCCACTGAAGCTTTCTTT. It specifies CASSVQGATEAFF. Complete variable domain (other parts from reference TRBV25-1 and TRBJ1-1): EADIYQTPRYLVIGTGKKITLECSQTMGHDKMYWYQQDPGMELHLIHYSYGVNSTEKGDLSSESTVSRIRTEHFPLTLESARPSHTSQYLCASSVQGATEAFFGQGTRLTVV.

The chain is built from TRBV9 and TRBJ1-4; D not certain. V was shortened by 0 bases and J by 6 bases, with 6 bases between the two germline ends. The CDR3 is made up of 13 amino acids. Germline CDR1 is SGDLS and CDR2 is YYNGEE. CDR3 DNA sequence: TGTGCCAGCAGCGTAGTTCCGGATGAAAAACTGTTTTTT. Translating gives CASSVVPDEKLFF. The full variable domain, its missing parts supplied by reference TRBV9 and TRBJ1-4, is DSGVTQTPKHLITATGQRVTLRCSPRSGDLSVYWYQQSLDQGLQFLIQYYNGEERAKGNILERFSAQQFPDLHSELNLSSLELGDSALYFCASSVVPDEKLFFGSGTQLSVL.

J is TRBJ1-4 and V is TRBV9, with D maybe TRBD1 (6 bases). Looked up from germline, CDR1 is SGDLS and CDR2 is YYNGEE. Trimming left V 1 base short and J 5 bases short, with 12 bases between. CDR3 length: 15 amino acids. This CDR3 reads CASSVWGQDNEKLFF. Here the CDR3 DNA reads TGTGCCAGCAGCGTATGGGGGCAGGACAATGAAAAACTGTTTTTT.

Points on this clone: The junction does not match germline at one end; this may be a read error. The DNA for the CDR3 is TGTGCCAGCAGCTTGGGTTGGCGGGGGGCCTACAATGAGCAGCTCTTC. It yields the protein CASSLGWRGAYNEQLF. This chain connects TRBV5-4 to TRBJ2-1; 8 bases match TRBD2. In germline, CDR1 is SGHNT, CDR2 YYREEE (reference sequence). CDR3 length equals 16 residues.